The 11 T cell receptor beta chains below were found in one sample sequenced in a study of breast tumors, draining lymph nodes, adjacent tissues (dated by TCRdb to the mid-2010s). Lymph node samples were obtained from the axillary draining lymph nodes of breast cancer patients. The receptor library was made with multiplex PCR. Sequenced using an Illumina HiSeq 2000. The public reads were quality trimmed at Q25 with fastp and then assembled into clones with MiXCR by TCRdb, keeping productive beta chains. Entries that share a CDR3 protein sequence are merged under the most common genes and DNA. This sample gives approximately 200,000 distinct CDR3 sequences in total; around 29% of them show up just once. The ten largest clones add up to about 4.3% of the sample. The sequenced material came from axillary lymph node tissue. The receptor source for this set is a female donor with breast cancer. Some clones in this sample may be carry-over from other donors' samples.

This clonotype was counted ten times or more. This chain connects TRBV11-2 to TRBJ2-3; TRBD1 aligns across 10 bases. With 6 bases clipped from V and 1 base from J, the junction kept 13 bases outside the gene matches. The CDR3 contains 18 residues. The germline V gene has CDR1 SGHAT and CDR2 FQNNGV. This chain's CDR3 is CASRLRGQGEVRTDTQYF. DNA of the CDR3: TGTGCCAGCAGACTAAGAGGACAGGGGGAGGTACGCACAGATACGCAGTATTTT.

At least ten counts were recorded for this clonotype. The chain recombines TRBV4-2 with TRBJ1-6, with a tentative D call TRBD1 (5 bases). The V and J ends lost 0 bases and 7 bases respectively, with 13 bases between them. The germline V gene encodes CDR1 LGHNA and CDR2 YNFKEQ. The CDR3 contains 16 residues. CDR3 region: CASSQDLSRVNSPLHF. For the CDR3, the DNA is TGTGCCAGCAGCCAAGATCTGAGCAGGGTAAATTCACCCCTCCACTTT.

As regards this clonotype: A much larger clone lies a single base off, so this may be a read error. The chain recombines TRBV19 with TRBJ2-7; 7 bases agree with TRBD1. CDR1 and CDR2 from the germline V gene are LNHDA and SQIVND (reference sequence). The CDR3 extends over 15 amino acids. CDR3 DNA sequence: TGTGCCAGTAGCATAAAGGGACAGCCCTCCTACGGGCAGTACTTC. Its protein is CASSIKGQPSYGQYF.

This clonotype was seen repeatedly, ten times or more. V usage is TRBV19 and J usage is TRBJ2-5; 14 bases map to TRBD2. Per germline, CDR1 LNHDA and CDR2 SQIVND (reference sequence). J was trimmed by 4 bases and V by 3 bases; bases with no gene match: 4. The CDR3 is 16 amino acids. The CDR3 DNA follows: TGTGCCAGTAGTATGGGACTAGCGGGGGTTTCAGAGACCCAGTACTTC. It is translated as CASSMGLAGVSETQYF.

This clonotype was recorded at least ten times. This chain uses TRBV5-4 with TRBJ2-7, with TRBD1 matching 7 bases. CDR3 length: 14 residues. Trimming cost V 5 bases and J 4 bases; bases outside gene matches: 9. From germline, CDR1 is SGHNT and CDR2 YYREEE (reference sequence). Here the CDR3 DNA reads TGTGCCAGCAGTTTCGGACAGGTAACGTACGAGCAGTACTTC. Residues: CASSFGQVTYEQYF.

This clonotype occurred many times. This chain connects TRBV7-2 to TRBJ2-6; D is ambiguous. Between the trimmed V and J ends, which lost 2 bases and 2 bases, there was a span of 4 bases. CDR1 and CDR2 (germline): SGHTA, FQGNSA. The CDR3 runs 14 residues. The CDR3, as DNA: TGTGCCAGCAGCTTATACCCTGGGGCCAACGTCCTGACTTTC. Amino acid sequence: CASSLYPGANVLTF.

CDR3 DNA: TGTGCCAGCAGTTCTGGAGATTACAATGAGCAGTTCTTC. This sequence encodes CASSSGDYNEQFF. V and J are TRBV6-7 and TRBJ2-1; no clear D gene. TRBV6-7 is an open reading frame, and its role is uncertain. Trimming took 4 bases from V and 4 from J, leaving 8 bases between them. The CDR3 covers 13 residues.

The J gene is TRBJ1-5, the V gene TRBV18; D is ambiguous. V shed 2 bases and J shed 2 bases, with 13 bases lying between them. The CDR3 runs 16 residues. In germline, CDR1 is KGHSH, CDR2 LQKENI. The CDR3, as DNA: TGTGCCAGCTCACCATACTTCACAGAGGGCAATCAGCCCCAGCATTTT. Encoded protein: CASSPYFTEGNQPQHF. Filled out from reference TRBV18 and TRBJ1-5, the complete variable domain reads NAGVMQNPRHLVRRRGQEARLRCSPMKGHSHVYWYRQLPEEGLKFMVYLQKENIIDESGMPKERFSAEFPKEGPSILRIQQVVRGDSAAYFCASSPYFTEGNQPQHFGDGTRLSIL.

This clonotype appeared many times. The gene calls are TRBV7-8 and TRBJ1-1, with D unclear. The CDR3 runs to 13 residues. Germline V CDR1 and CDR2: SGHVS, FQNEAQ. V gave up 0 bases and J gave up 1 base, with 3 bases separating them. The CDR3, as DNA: TGTGCCAGCAGCTTAGCGGGGAACACTGAAGCTTTCTTT. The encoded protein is CASSLAGNTEAFF. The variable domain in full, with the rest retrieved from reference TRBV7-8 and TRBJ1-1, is GAGVSQSPRYKVAKRGQDVALRCDPISGHVSLFWYQQALGQGPEFLTYFQNEAQLDKSGLPSDRFFAERPEGSVSTLKIQRTQQEDSAVYLCASSLAGNTEAFFGQGTRLTVV.

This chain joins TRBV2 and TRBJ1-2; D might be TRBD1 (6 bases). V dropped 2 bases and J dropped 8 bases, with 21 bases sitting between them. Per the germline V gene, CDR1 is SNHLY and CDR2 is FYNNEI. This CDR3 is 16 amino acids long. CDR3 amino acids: CASSERGGTITSGYTF. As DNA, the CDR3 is TGTGCCAGCAGTGAAAGGGGCGGGACAATTACTTCCGGCTACACCTTC.

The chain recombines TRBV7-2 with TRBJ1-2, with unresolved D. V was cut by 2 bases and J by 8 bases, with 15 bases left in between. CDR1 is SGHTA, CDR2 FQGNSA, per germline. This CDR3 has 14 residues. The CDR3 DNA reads TGTGCCAGCAGCTTAAACAGAGGGCATCGGGGCTACACCTTC. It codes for CASSLNRGHRGYTF.